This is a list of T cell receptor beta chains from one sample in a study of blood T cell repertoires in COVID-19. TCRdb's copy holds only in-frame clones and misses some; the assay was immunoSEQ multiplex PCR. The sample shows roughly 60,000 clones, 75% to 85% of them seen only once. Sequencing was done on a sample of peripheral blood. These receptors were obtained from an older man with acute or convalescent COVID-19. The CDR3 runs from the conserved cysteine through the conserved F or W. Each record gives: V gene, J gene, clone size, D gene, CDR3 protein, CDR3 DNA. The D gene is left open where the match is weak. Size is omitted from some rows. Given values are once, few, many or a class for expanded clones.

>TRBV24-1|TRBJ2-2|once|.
CATSDSIQAGELFF
TGTGCCACCAGTGATTCCATACAAGCCGGGGAGCTGTTTTTT
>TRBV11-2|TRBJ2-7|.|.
CASSLVGGDTGEQYF
TGTGCCAGCAGCTTAGTTGGGGGGGACACCGGGGAGCAGTACTTC
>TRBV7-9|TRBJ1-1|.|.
CASSPRVGVNTEAFF
TGTGCCAGCAGCCCTCGGGTAGGGGTGAACACTGAAGCTTTCTTT
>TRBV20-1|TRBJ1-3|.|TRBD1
CSASDRASGNTIYF
TGCAGTGCTAGTGACAGGGCCTCTGGAAACACCATATATTTT
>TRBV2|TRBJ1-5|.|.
CASSDVGNGPQHF
TGTGCCAGCAGTGACGTGGGCAACGGGCCCCAGCATTTT
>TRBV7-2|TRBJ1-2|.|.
CASSSEAGSGGYTF
TGTGCCAGCAGCTCCGAGGCGGGCTCGGGCGGCTACACCTTC
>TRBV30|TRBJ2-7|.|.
CAWSVSQGYEQYF
TGTGCCTGGAGTGTTAGCCAGGGCTACGAGCAGTACTTC
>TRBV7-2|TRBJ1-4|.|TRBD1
CASSLSTGVNEKLFF
TGTGCCAGCAGCTTATCGACAGGGGTTAATGAAAAACTGTTTTTT
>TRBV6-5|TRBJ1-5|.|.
CASQGSTGPQHF
TGTGCCAGCCAGGGAAGTACTGGACCCCAGCATTTT
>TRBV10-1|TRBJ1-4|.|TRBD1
CAIVVQDRGGSKLFF
TGCGCCATTGTCGTACAGGACAGGGGGGGATCCAAACTGTTTTTT
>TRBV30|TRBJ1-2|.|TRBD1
CAWSEDRPYGYTF
TGTGCCTGGAGCGAGGACAGGCCTTATGGCTACACCTTC
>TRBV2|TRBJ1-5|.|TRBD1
CASSDNYRGLSQPQHF
TGTGCCAGCAGTGACAATTACAGGGGGCTCAGTCAGCCCCAGCATTTT
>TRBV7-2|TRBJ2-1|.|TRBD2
CASSASSGGANEQFF
TGTGCCAGCAGCGCCTCTAGCGGGGGTGCTAATGAGCAGTTCTTC
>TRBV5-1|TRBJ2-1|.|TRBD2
CASSLDRGGVSYNEQFF
TGCGCCAGCAGCTTGGATCGCGGGGGGGTCTCCTACAATGAGCAGTTCTTC
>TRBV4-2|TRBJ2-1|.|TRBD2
CASSQDGVAGTYNEQFF
TGTGCCAGCAGCCAAGATGGGGTAGCGGGAACCTACAATGAGCAGTTCTTC
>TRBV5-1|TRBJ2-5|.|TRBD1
CASSLAGGTVGETQYF
TGCGCCAGCAGCTTGGCAGGGGGCACAGTGGGAGAGACCCAGTACTTC
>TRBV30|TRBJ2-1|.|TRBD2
CAWSPAGGFYNEQFF
TGTGCCTGGAGTCCAGCGGGGGGCTTTTACAATGAGCAGTTCTTC
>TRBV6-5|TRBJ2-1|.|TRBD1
CASARQGFSYNEQFF
TGTGCCAGCGCCCGACAGGGGTTTTCCTACAATGAGCAGTTCTTC
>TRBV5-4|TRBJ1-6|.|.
CASSPGTPFESNSPLHF
TGTGCCAGCAGCCCCGGGACACCATTTGAGTCAAATTCACCCCTCCACTTT
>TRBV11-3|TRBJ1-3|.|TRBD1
CASSSGQGQGGIYF
TGTGCCAGCAGCTCCGGACAGGGACAGGGCGGCATATATTTT
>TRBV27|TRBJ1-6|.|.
CASSLRQSSPLHF
TGTGCCAGCAGTTTGCGACAGAGTTCACCCCTCCACTTT
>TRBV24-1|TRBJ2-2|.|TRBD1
CATSDPGTGDTGELFF
TGTGCCACCAGTGATCCCGGGACAGGAGACACCGGGGAGCTGTTTTTT
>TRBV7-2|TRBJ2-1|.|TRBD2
CASSLSGGLVYNEQFF
TGTGCCAGCAGCTTAAGCGGGGGCCTAGTTTACAATGAGCAGTTCTTC
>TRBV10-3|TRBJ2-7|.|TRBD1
CAIKIQGAGEQYF
TGTGCCATCAAAATACAGGGGGCGGGCGAGCAGTACTTC
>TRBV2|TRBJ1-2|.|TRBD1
CASSEIGTGRGYTF
TGTGCCAGCAGTGAAATAGGGACAGGGCGAGGCTACACCTTC
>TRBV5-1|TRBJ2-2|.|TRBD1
CASSPGQGNTGELFF
TGCGCCAGCAGCCCCGGACAGGGAAACACCGGGGAGCTGTTTTTT
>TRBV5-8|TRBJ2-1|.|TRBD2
CATSGVSYNEQFF
TGTGCAACTAGCGGGGTCTCCTACAATGAGCAGTTCTTC
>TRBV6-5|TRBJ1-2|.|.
CASKRTANYGYTF
TGTGCCAGCAAGAGAACCGCTAACTATGGCTACACCTTC
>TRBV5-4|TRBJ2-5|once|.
CASSSTDGRGTQYF
TGTGCCAGCAGCTCGACTGACGGCCGGGGGACCCAGTACTTC
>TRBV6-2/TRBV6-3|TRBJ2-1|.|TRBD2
CASSPRGSTYNEQFF
TGTGCCAGCAGTCCGCGGGGGAGCACATACAATGAGCAGTTCTTC
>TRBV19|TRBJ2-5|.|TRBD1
CASSTTGGRETQYF
TGTGCCAGTAGTACTACAGGGGGTCGGGAGACCCAGTACTTC
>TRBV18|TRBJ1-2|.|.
CASSPPVRGGGYTF
TGTGCCAGCTCACCACCAGTCAGGGGTGGTGGCTACACCTTC
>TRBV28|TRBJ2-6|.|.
CASRVGGSGANVLTF
TGTGCCAGCAGAGTCGGGGGCTCTGGGGCCAACGTCCTGACTTTC
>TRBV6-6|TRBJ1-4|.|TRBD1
CASSRDRGSRATNEKLFF
TGTGCCAGCAGTCGGGACAGGGGGTCTAGGGCAACTAATGAAAAACTGTTTTTT
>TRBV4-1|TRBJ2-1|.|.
CASSPLLDSYNEQFF
TGCGCCAGCAGCCCATTATTGGACAGCTACAATGAGCAGTTCTTC
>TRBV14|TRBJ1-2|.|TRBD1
CARDRDYGYTF
TGTGCCAGGGACAGGGACTATGGCTACACCTTC
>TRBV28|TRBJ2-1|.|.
CASSPHTPGDNEQFF
TGTGCCAGCAGTCCGCATACCCCGGGGGACAATGAGCAGTTCTTC
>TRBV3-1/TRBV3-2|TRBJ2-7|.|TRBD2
CASSQVRGGAYEQYF
TGTGCCAGCAGCCAAGTCCGGGGGGGCGCGTACGAGCAGTACTTC
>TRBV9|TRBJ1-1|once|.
CASSVTQGSTEAFF
TGTGCCAGCAGCGTCACTCAGGGCAGCACTGAAGCTTTCTTT
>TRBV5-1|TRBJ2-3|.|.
CASSLEQNTDTQYF
TGCGCCAGCAGCTTGGAACAGAACACAGATACGCAGTATTTT
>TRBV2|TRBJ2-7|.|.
CASSVSNYEQYF
TGTGCCAGCAGTGTCAGTAACTACGAGCAGTACTTC